These 8 T cell receptor beta chains share one sample of origin, sequenced in a study of shared T cell receptors in the human thymus. Sequencing used immunoSEQ multiplex PCR; TCRdb keeps in-frame clones, though not all of them. This table has 600,000 or so clones, more than 70% appearing once. A further study also used this sample, focusing on human thymus T cells.

The sample consisted of thymocytes. The receptors come from a boy in the first two years of life with a congenital heart defect.

The V call is TRBV6-5, the J call TRBJ1-6; D perhaps matches TRBD1 (6 bases). V was cut by 4 bases and J by 3 bases, with 7 bases left in between. CDR1 is MNHEY, CDR2 SVGAGI, per germline. The CDR3 is 14 residues long. Here the CDR3 reads CASSWTVYNSPLHF. The DNA of the CDR3 is TGTGCCAGCAGTTGGACAGTCTATAATTCACCCCTCCACTTT.

The chain joins TRBV29-1 to TRBJ2-1; possible D gene TRBD2, 6 bases. There are 10 residues in the CDR3. The germline gives CDR1 SQVTM, CDR2 ANQGSEA. The germline V and J ends were trimmed by 6 bases and 9 bases, with 9 bases remaining between them. The DNA for the CDR3 is TGCAGCGTCCAGGGAGGTGAGCAGTTCTTC. Translation: CSVQGGEQFF.

The rearrangement joins TRBV2 to TRBJ1-2, with D possibly TRBD1 on 5 matching bases. Germline CDR1 is SNHLY and CDR2 is FYNNEI. The ends were cut back, 6 bases at V and 3 bases at J, with 8 bases in the middle. The CDR3 runs 12 residues. The CDR3 is CASRAGYYGYTF. The CDR3 DNA reads as TGTGCCAGCAGGGCAGGGTACTATGGCTACACCTTC.

The chain employs TRBV14 and TRBJ2-5, with D perhaps matching TRBD1 (6 bases). Germline assignment: CDR1 SGHDN and CDR2 FVKESK. The V gene lost 10 bases and the J gene lost 4 bases, with 16 bases spanning the gap. This CDR3 region has 13 residues. The CDR3 DNA is TGTGCCAACCATCAGGGGTTCGGAGAGACCCAGTACTTC. This codes for CANHQGFGETQYF.

Only one count was recorded for this clone. The chain is built from TRBV6-5 and TRBJ1-2; a possible D gene is TRBD1 (5 bases). Germline lookup yields CDR1 MNHEY and CDR2 SVGAGI. V lost 5 bases and J 2 bases, leaving 12 bases between the germline ends. CDR3 length: 14 residues. The CDR3: CASSPPTANYGYTF. The CDR3 nucleotides are TGTGCCAGCAGTCCTCCGACAGCGAACTATGGCTACACCTTC.

The CDR3 protein is CASIRAWGGTYEQYF. The CDR3 nucleotides read TGTGCCAGCATCCGGGCGTGGGGGGGCACCTACGAGCAGTACTTC. The chain is built from TRBV5-5 and TRBJ2-7; weak D call: TRBD2 (7 bases). From germline, CDR1 is SGHKS and CDR2 YYEKEE (reference sequence). This CDR3 is built from 15 residues. The V and J ends lost 6 bases and 2 bases respectively, with 18 bases between them.

The chain has TRBV19 and TRBJ1-5, with a weak D call TRBD1 (5 bases). The length of the CDR3 is 13 residues. V was pared by 9 bases and J by 9 bases, with 18 bases between. Per germline, CDR1 LNHDA and CDR2 SQIVND (reference sequence). The CDR3 here is CASNDRGLGPQHF. The CDR3 nucleotides are TGTGCCAGCAATGACAGAGGTCTGGGGCCCCAGCATTTT.

The CDR3 spells CASSAEAGGPGEQYF. DNA of the CDR3: TGTGCCAGCAGCGCAGAGGCGGGAGGGCCGGGAGAGCAGTACTTC. The chain uses TRBV9 and TRBJ2-7, with 9 bases fitting TRBD2. This CDR3 has 15 residues. With 3 bases clipped from V and 7 bases from J, the junction kept 11 bases outside the gene matches. Germline assignment: CDR1 SGDLS and CDR2 YYNGEE.